This T cell receptor (beta chain) is from a study of identical twins. This clonotype was seen only a few times. Its antigen is not known. Trimming pared 6 bases from V and 6 bases from J, leaving 12 bases between. Germline CDR1 reads SGHTA; CDR2 reads FQGTGA. This CDR3 comprises 13 residues. One entry per CDR3 protein results from TCRdb running MiXCR on the 5' RACE reads. This table has approximately 220,000 distinct CDR3 sequences, under 10% appearing once. Findings and limits, study-wide: Twin-shared out-of-frame alpha sequences were enriched for low generation probability.

This sample also appeared in a second study, on yellow fever vaccine responses in identical twins.

The sequence was collected from a woman between 18 and 29 years old in good health. The rearrangement uses TRBV7-3 and TRBJ2-1; D is uncertain. The sample comprised memory (CD45RO+) T cells sorted from blood. CDR3 protein: CASSSGRSNEQFF. The CDR3 nucleotides read TGTGCCAGCAGTTCCGGACGGTCCAATGAGCAGTTCTTC.